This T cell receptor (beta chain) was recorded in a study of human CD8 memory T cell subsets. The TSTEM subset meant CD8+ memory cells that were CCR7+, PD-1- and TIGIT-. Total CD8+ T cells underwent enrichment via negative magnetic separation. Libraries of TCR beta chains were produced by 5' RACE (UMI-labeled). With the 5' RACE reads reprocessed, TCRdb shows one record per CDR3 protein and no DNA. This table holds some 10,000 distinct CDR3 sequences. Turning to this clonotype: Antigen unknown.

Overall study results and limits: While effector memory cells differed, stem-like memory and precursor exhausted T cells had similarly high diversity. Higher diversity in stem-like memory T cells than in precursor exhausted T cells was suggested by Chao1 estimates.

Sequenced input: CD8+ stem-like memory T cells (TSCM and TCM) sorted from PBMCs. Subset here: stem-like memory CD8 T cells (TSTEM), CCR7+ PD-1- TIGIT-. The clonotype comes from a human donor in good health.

The CDR3 spells CSVAGAGEKLFF. V is TRBV29-1 and J is TRBJ1-4; the D call from TCRdb, TRBD1, cannot be confirmed without DNA. The germline V gene encodes CDR1 SQVTM and CDR2 ANQGSEA. The CDR3 consists of 12 residues.